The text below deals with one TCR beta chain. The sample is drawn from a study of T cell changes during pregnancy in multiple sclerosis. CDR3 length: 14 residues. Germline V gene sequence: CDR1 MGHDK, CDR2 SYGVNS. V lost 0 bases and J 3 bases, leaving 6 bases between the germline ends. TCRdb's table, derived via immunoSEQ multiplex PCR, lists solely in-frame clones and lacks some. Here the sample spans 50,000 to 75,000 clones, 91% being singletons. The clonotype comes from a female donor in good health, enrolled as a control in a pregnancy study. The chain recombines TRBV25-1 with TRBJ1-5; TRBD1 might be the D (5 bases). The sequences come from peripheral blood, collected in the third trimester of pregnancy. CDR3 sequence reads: CASSEYRDNQPQHF. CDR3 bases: TGTGCCAGCAGTGAATACAGGGACAATCAGCCCCAGCATTTT.